The rows below give T cell receptor beta chains drawn from one sample of a study of vaccination effects on CD4 cells after COVID-19. Their antigens are not known. Profiled with immunoSEQ multiplex PCR; TCRdb holds only in-frame clones, not every one. This sample yields about 71,000 clones, of which 70% to 80% are seen a single time; approximately 2.3% belongs to the top ten. The sequenced sample was CD4+ T cells from PBMCs cultured without peptide, obtained after COVID-19 vaccination. Receptors were obtained from a human donor who received a COVID-19 vaccine. CDR3s include the opening cysteine and the closing phenylalanine or tryptophan.

>TRBJ2-3|TRBV18
CASSPGVPDTQYF
>TRBJ2-1|TRBV7-3
CASSSRTGNEQFF
>TRBJ2-2|TRBV4-1
CASTIRGLSGGELFF
>TRBJ2-5|TRBV5-1
CASSFLGQLRETQYF
>TRBJ2-1|TRBV6-6
CASGGGGGEQFF
>TRBJ1-4|TRBV7-9
CASSLSVGPINEKLFF
>TRBJ1-2|TRBV4-1
CASSTGGNYGYTF
>TRBJ1-4|TRBV5-1
CASSLGGSDEKLFF
>TRBJ1-4|TRBV6-5
CASSFRDSKKLFF
>TRBJ2-5|TRBV19
CASSILAGGRETQYF
>TRBJ1-1|TRBV5-5
CASSLRAGTGRDTEAFF
>TRBJ2-2|TRBV18
CASSPGQGATGELFF
>TRBJ1-2|TRBV28
CASSLGIGPMVRNGYTF
>TRBJ2-4|TRBV9
CASSVVGGNGIQYF
>TRBJ1-1|TRBV11-2
CASSSQGENTEAFF
>TRBJ2-1|TRBV12-5
CASGLVSGGRSYNEQFF
>TRBJ1-3|TRBV30
CAWRAQGENTIYF
>TRBJ1-4|TRBV19
CASSKIKTAVNEKLFF
>TRBJ1-2|TRBV18
CASSPPNRDRSFGYTF
>TRBJ1-4|TRBV9
CASSVDAANEKLFF
>TRBJ1-1|TRBV3-1/TRBV3-2
CASSQDKQGGTEAFF
>TRBJ2-1|TRBV24-1
CATSDPGTGSNNEQFF
>TRBJ1-2|TRBV18
CASSPGNGYTF
>TRBJ2-1|TRBV5-4
CASSAGDSYNEQFF
>TRBJ2-3|TRBV2
CASTAGQGAGDTQYF
>TRBJ2-4|TRBV21-1
CASSKGLGQGFKNIQYF
>TRBJ1-4|TRBV19
CASRRQGVNEKLFF
>TRBJ2-1|TRBV24-1
CATSDPQPGPGGSYNEQFF
>TRBJ1-2|TRBV12-3/TRBV12-4
CASSPIGGYTF
>TRBJ2-1|TRBV15
CATKPRAGRAEGDEQFF